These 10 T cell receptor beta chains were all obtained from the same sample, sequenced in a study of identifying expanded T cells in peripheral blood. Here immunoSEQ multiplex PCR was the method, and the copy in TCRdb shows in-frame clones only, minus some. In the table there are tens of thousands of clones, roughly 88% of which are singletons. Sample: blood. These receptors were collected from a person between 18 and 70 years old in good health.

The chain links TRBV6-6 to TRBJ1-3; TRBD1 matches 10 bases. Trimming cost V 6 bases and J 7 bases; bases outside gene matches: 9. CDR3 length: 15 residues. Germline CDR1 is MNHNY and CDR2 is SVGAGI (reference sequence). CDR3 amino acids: CASRTRTGGINTIYF. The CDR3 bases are TGTGCCAGCAGAACAAGGACAGGGGGGATTAACACCATATATTTT.

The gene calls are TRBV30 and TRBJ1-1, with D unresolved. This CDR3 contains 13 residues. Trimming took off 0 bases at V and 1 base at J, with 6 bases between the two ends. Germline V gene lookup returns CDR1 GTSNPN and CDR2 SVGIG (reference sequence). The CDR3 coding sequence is TGTGCCTGGAGTGTGAGTCCGAACACTGAAGCTTTCTTT. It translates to CAWSVSPNTEAFF.

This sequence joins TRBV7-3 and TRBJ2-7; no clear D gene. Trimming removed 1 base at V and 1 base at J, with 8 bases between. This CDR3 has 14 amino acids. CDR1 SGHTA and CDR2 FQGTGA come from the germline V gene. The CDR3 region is CASSLSHGSYEQYF. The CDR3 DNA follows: TGTGCCAGCAGCTTAAGTCACGGTTCCTACGAGCAGTACTTC.

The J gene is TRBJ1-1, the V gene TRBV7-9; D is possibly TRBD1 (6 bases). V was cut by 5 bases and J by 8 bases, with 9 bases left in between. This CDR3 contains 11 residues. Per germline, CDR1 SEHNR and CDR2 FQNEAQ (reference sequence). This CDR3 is CASSLGGEAFF. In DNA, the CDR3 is TGTGCCAGCAGCCTAGGGGGGGAAGCTTTCTTT.

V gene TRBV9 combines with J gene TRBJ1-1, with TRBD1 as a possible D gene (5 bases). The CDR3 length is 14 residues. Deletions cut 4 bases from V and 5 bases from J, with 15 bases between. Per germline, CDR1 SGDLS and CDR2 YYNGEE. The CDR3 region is CASSSPGGYTEAFF. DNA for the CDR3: TGTGCCAGCAGCTCACCCGGGGGGTATACTGAAGCTTTCTTT.

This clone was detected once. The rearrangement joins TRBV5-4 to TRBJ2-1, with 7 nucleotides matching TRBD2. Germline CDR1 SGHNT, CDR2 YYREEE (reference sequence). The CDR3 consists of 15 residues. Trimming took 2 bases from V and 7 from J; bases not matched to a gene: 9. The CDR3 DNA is TGTGCCAGCAGCTTTCGAAGCGGGGTGTATAATGAGCAGTTCTTC. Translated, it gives CASSFRSGVYNEQFF.

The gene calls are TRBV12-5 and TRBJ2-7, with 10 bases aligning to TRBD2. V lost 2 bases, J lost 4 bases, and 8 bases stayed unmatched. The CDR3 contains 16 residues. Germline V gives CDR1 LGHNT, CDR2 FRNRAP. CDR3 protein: CASGLSSSGGLYEQYF. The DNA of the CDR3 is TGTGCTAGTGGTTTGTCCTCTAGCGGGGGACTATACGAGCAGTACTTC.

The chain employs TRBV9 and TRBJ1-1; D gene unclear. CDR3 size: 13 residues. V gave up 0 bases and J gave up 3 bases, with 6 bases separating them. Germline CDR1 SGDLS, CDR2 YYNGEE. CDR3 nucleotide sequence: TGTGCCAGCAGCGTAGGGTCGGACACTGAAGCTTTCTTT. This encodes CASSVGSDTEAFF. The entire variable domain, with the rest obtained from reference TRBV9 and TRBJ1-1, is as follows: DSGVTQTPKHLITATGQRVTLRCSPRSGDLSVYWYQQSLDQGLQFLIQYYNGEERAKGNILERFSAQQFPDLHSELNLSSLELGDSALYFCASSVGSDTEAFFGQGTRLTVV.

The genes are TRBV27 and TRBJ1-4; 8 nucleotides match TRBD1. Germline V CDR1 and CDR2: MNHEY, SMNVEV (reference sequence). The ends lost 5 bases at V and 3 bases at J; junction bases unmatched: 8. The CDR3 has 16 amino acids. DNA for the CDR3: TGTGCCAGCAGTACTGGCCCGGGACAGGCTAATGAAAAACTGTTTTTT. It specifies CASSTGPGQANEKLFF.

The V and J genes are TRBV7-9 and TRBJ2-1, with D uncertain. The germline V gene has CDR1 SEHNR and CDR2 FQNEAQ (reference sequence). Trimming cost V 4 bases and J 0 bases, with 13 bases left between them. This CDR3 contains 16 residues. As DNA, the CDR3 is TGTGCCAGCAGCTCCCAGATTGCCACCTCCTACAATGAGCAGTTCTTC. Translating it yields CASSSQIATSYNEQFF. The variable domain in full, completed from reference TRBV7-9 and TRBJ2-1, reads DTGVSQNPRHKITKRGQNVTFRCDPISEHNRLYWYRQTLGQGPEFLTYFQNEAQLEKSRLLSDRFSAERPKGSFSTLEIQRTEQGDSAMYLCASSSQIATSYNEQFFGPGTRLTVL.